The 10 T cell receptor beta chains presented below share a single source sample, sequenced in a study of T cells in tuberculosis. Cells were sorted from thawed PBMC rested overnight and stained with GMM-loaded CD1B tetramer, viability dye and anti-CD3. CD1B tetramers were loaded with Rhodococcus equi-derived C32 glucose monomycolate. Generated by immunoSEQ multiplex PCR, the TCRdb table keeps only in-frame clones and is missing some. Seen here are more than 70,000 clones, just over 90% observed once, and the top ten hold 1.9%. What was sequenced was CD1b-GMM tetramer-negative cells sorted from PBMCs. Receptors were obtained from an adult woman with latent tuberculosis.

This rearrangement joins TRBV5-4 to TRBJ2-7; D may be TRBD1 (6 bases). The CDR3 covers 15 residues. Trimming removed 3 bases from V and 5 bases from J, with 18 bases in between. The germline CDR1 and CDR2 sequences are SGHNT and YYREEE (reference sequence). The DNA for the CDR3 is TGTGCCAGCAGCTCAAGAGCAGGGGCGAGGGACGAGCAGTACTTC. Protein product: CASSSRAGARDEQYF.

CDR3 bases: TGCGCCAGCAGCTTGCCCCGGGAGGACGGAAACACCATATATTTT. As protein: CASSLPREDGNTIYF. J is TRBJ1-3 and V is TRBV5-1; D is uncertain. The CDR3 length is 15 residues. V lost 1 base and J 4 bases, leaving 12 bases between the germline ends. Germline CDR1 SGHRS, CDR2 YFSETQ.

The V call is TRBV15, the J call TRBJ2-7; weak D call: TRBD1 (6 bases). Trimming took 0 bases from V and 2 from J, leaving 11 bases between them. The germline V gene has CDR1 LNHNV and CDR2 YYDKDF (reference sequence). The CDR3 is 15 amino acids. The DNA of the CDR3 is TGTGCCACCAGCAGAGATCCGCCAGGGGCCTACGAGCAGTACTTC. As protein: CATSRDPPGAYEQYF.

This clone was counted a single time. The CDR3 DNA reads TGTGCCAGCAGCCAAGATTGGGCAGGGTCCTATGGCTACACCTTC. It translates to CASSQDWAGSYGYTF. The J gene is TRBJ1-2, the V gene TRBV4-2, with TRBD1 as a possible D gene (5 bases). Germline assignment: CDR1 LGHNA and CDR2 YNFKEQ. V lost 0 bases to trimming and J lost 4 bases, with 12 bases between them. The CDR3 has 15 residues.

This clone was picked up a small number of times. This sequence joins TRBV5-1 and TRBJ2-1; D possibly corresponds to TRBD1 (6 bases). V was clipped by 4 bases and J by 4 bases, with 15 bases between them. Germline CDR1 SGHRS, CDR2 YFSETQ. This CDR3 region has 15 residues. CDR3 nucleotides: TGCGCCAGCAGCACCTCCGGGACAAGTTACAATGAGCAGTTCTTC. This codes for CASSTSGTSYNEQFF. The full variable domain, in which reference TRBV5-1 and TRBJ2-1 provide the parts outside the CDR3, is KAGVTQTPRYLIKTRGQQVTLSCSPISGHRSVSWYQQTPGQGLQFLFEYFSETQRNKGNFPGRFSGRQFSNSRSEMNVSTLELGDSALYLCASSTSGTSYNEQFFGPGTRLTVL.

This clone occurred once. This chain links TRBV7-9 with TRBJ2-5; TRBD1 matches 10 bases. Germline trimming cut 5 bases from V and 5 bases from J; bases unmatched to any gene: 8. Germline V gives CDR1 SEHNR, CDR2 FQNEAQ (reference sequence). This CDR3 has 15 amino acids. CDR3 in DNA: TGTGCCAGCAGCCCTCCGACAGGGGGCTTGGAGACCCAGTACTTC. This encodes CASSPPTGGLETQYF.

This clone was found once. The chain joins TRBV6-5 to TRBJ2-5; possibly TRBD1 for D (5 bases). There are 14 residues in the CDR3. V lost 0 bases and J 4 bases, leaving 9 bases between the germline ends. CDR1 and CDR2 from the germline V gene are MNHEY and SVGAGI. CDR3: CASSYSGPRETQYF. The CDR3 nucleotides read TGTGCCAGCAGTTACTCGGGGCCTCGAGAGACCCAGTACTTC.

V and J are TRBV7-2 and TRBJ1-3; TRBD1 matches at 7 bases. Germline V gene lookup returns CDR1 SGHTA and CDR2 FQGNSA. The CDR3 sequence is 15 residues long. Trimming cost V 1 base and J 4 bases; bases outside gene matches: 4. The CDR3 bases are TGTGCCAGCAGCTTAGAGAGGGGGCTAGGAAACACCATATATTTT. Its protein product is CASSLERGLGNTIYF.

This clone was observed once. The rearrangement joins TRBV11-2 to TRBJ1-5; D unresolved. Trimming removed 1 base at V and 1 base at J, with 5 bases between. From germline, CDR1 is SGHAT and CDR2 FQNNGV. This CDR3 contains 14 residues. The CDR3 DNA is TGTGCCAGCAGCTTAGGAGGGAGCAATCAGCCCCAGCATTTT. Protein product: CASSLGGSNQPQHF.

V gene TRBV6-1 combines with J gene TRBJ1-3; D ambiguous. Germline CDR1 and CDR2: MNHNS and SASEGT. The CDR3 extends over 15 amino acids. Trimming pared 7 bases from V and 4 bases from J, leaving 17 bases between. CDR3 bases: TGTGCCAGCACCGCCGTCGAGGTTGCGGGAAACACCATATATTTT. It specifies CASTAVEVAGNTIYF.